The 5 T cell receptor beta chains given below trace back to one sample, sequenced in a study of cytomegalovirus exposure and HLA in healthy donors. Vbeta (60) and Jbeta (13) primers were used in the PCR. Assay used: immunoSEQ multiplex PCR; TCRdb lists only in-frame clones, some missing. This sample has some 42,000 clones, with about 50% found just once. Material for sequencing was PBMCs. The receptors originated from a human donor in good health.

This clone was detected only a few times. V usage is TRBV5-5 and J usage is TRBJ1-3; 8 bases agree with TRBD1. The CDR3 contains 15 residues. Germline loops: CDR1 SGHKS, CDR2 YYEKEE (reference sequence). With V trimmed by 0 bases and J by 5 bases, 4 bases remained unmatched. The CDR3 loop is CASSLGWTGRNTIYF. The CDR3 DNA sequence: TGTGCCAGCAGCTTGGGGTGGACAGGGAGAAACACCATATATTTT.

The chain combines TRBV6-6 with TRBJ2-1; TRBD1 matches at 9 bases. Germline V gene lookup returns CDR1 MNHNY and CDR2 SVGAGI (reference sequence). The CDR3 runs 14 residues. V gave up 7 bases and J gave up 6 bases; unmatched junction bases: 7. The CDR3 DNA is TGTGCCAGCATACGGGACAGGGCCGTCAATGAGCAGTTCTTC. Amino acid sequence: CASIRDRAVNEQFF.

This clone was found a few times. The V gene is TRBV6-5, the J gene TRBJ1-6; 9 bases map to TRBD1. CDR3 size: 15 residues. Germline CDR1 MNHEY, CDR2 SVGAGI. J lost 7 bases, V lost 0 bases, and 1 base had no gene match. The CDR3 DNA reads TGTGCCAGCAGTTACTCCGGGACAGGGAATTCACCCCTCCACTTT. This sequence encodes CASSYSGTGNSPLHF.

The genes are TRBV4-2 and TRBJ1-1; 9 bases align to TRBD1. V lost 5 bases and J lost 3; bases outside the gene matches: 16. CDR3 length: 18 residues. The germline gives CDR1 LGHNA, CDR2 YNFKEQ. In DNA, the CDR3 is TGTGCCAGCAGCTTGACTAACAGGGGGCAAGGTTTGGACACTGAAGCTTTCTTT. Translated, it gives CASSLTNRGQGLDTEAFF.

The rearrangement links TRBV9 to TRBJ1-1; D call uncertain. Germline lookup yields CDR1 SGDLS and CDR2 YYNGEE. Trimming took off 2 bases at V and 2 bases at J, with 13 bases between the two ends. The CDR3 contains 15 residues. The CDR3 is CASSVRSTPNTEAFF. CDR3 sequence (DNA): TGTGCCAGCAGCGTGAGATCCACCCCCAACACTGAAGCTTTCTTT. Variable domain in full (rest from reference TRBV9 and TRBJ1-1): DSGVTQTPKHLITATGQRVTLRCSPRSGDLSVYWYQQSLDQGLQFLIQYYNGEERAKGNILERFSAQQFPDLHSELNLSSLELGDSALYFCASSVRSTPNTEAFFGQGTRLTVV.